This TCR beta chain stems from a study of CD8+ T cells in alopecia areata. For the study at large: Oral tofacitinib, 5 to 10 mg twice daily, was given in an open-label trial.

The CDR3 runs 15 residues. V was pared by 0 bases and J by 4 bases, with 12 bases between. Germline assignment: CDR1 SGHTA and CDR2 FQGTGA. Reverse transcription of extracted RNA yielded cDNA, which provided the sequencing template. Profiling relied on immunoSEQ multiplex PCR, and the TCRdb table lists in-frame clones only, not all of them. This table has roughly 100,000 clones, 44% appearing once. This sample's treatment: oral pan-JAK inhibitor, 5-10 mg twice daily. The chain combines TRBV7-3 with TRBJ1-1; unclear D gene. This receptor was identified in a human donor with alopecia areata. Specimen: CD8+ T cells sorted from blood, collected at week 24, from a patient treated with tofacitinib. This chain's CDR3 is CASSLTRSPGTEAFF. The CDR3 DNA reads as TGTGCCAGCAGCTTAACCAGGAGCCCAGGCACTGAAGCTTTCTTT.